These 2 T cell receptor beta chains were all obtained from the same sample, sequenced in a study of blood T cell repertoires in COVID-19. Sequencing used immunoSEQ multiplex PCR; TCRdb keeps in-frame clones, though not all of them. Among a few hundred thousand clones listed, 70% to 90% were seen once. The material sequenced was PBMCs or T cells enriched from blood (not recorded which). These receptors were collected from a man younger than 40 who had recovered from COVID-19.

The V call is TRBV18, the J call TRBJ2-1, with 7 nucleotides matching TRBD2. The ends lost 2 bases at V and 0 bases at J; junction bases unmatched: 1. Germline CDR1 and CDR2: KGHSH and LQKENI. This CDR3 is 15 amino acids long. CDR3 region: CASSPGGGSYNEQFF. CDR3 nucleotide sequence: TGTGCCAGCTCACCAGGGGGGGGCTCCTACAATGAGCAGTTCTTC.

CDR3 sequence: CASSQDRTSGKNIQYF. CDR3 nucleotides: TGTGCCAGCAGCCAAGATCGGACTAGCGGGAAGAACATTCAGTACTTC. This rearrangement joins TRBV4-2 to TRBJ2-4, with TRBD2 matching over 12 bases. Trimming removed 0 bases from V and 7 bases from J; junction bases left unmatched: 4. CDR3 length: 16 amino acids. Germline V CDR1 and CDR2: LGHNA, YNFKEQ.